This TCR beta chain was observed in a study of cytomegalovirus exposure and HLA in healthy donors. 60 Vbeta and 13 Jbeta primers were used in PCR. Assay used: immunoSEQ multiplex PCR; TCRdb lists only in-frame clones, some missing. The repertoire holds approximately 200,000 clones, with about 69% as singletons. Germline V gives CDR1 LNHDA, CDR2 SQIVND (reference sequence). The CDR3 contains 13 residues. The ends lost 5 bases at V and 12 bases at J; junction bases unmatched: 13. This clone came up once. Sequencing input: PBMCs. The chain has TRBV19 and TRBJ2-7, with 7 bases matching TRBD1. The sequence derives from a man aged 25-45 years in good health and CMV-seropositive. The CDR3 sequence is CASSDTRQGRAYF. CDR3 sequence (DNA): TGTGCCAGTAGTGATACCCGACAGGGAAGGGCGTACTTC.